These T cell receptor beta chains were read from a single sample in a study of blood T cells in healthy people across ages. TCRdb passed the 5' RACE reads through MiXCR, listing each CDR3 protein once. This table has 550,000 to 750,000 distinct CDR3 sequences, roughly 21% appearing once. What was sequenced was blood. These receptors all come from a man aged 70 or older in good health. Both conserved end residues are part of each CDR3. The order of the fields is J gene, CDR3 length, clone size, V gene, D gene, CDR3 DNA, CDR3 protein. A D gene is named only where the DNA matches it firmly. Size is stated for part of the rows, as once, few or many counts, or as a class when the clone is expanded.

J gene: TRBJ2-1; CDR3 length: 14; clone size: NA; V gene: TRBV20-1; D gene: NA; CDR3 DNA: TGCAGTGCTCCCAGCGGGCAGACCTACAATGAGCAGTTCTTC; CDR3 protein: CSAPSGQTYNEQFF
J gene: TRBJ2-5; CDR3 length: 15; clone size: NA; V gene: TRBV14; D gene: NA; CDR3 DNA: TGTGCCAGCAGCCCGGGTGGGAGCTTCCAAGAGACCCAGTACTTC; CDR3 protein: CASSPGGSFQETQYF
J gene: TRBJ2-3; CDR3 length: 14; clone size: many; V gene: TRBV4-1; D gene: NA; CDR3 DNA: TGCGCCAGCAGCCTCACCGGGGTTACAGATACGCAGTATTTT; CDR3 protein: CASSLTGVTDTQYF
J gene: TRBJ2-5; CDR3 length: 15; clone size: NA; V gene: TRBV7-8; D gene: TRBD1; CDR3 DNA: TGTGCCAGCAGCTTGAGGGACAGGGGGATAGAGACCCAGTACTTC; CDR3 protein: CASSLRDRGIETQYF
J gene: TRBJ2-5; CDR3 length: 14; clone size: many; V gene: TRBV11-2; D gene: NA; CDR3 DNA: TGTGCCAGCAGCTTAGAAGGCCTCACGGAGACCCAGTACTTC; CDR3 protein: CASSLEGLTETQYF
J gene: TRBJ2-3; CDR3 length: 16; clone size: NA; V gene: TRBV9; D gene: TRBD2; CDR3 DNA: TGTGCCAGCAGCGTAGCTGGGACTAGCGCCACAGATACGCAGTATTTT; CDR3 protein: CASSVAGTSATDTQYF
J gene: TRBJ2-2; CDR3 length: 17; clone size: NA; V gene: TRBV3-1; D gene: TRBD2; CDR3 DNA: TGTGCCAGCAGCCATGGCGGACTAGCGGGAGTGGTCGGGGAGCTGTTTTTT; CDR3 protein: CASSHGGLAGVVGELFF
J gene: TRBJ2-1; CDR3 length: 14; clone size: NA; V gene: TRBV18; D gene: NA; CDR3 DNA: TGTGCCAGCTCACCAACAAACTCCTACAATGAGCAGTTCTTC; CDR3 protein: CASSPTNSYNEQFF
J gene: TRBJ2-2; CDR3 length: 16; clone size: few; V gene: TRBV4-1; D gene: NA; CDR3 DNA: TGCGCCAGCAGCCAAGTCGCCGGATCGAACACCGGGGAGCTGTTTTTT; CDR3 protein: CASSQVAGSNTGELFF
J gene: TRBJ2-7; CDR3 length: 14; clone size: NA; V gene: TRBV7-9; D gene: TRBD2; CDR3 DNA: TGTGCCAGCAGCCCGCAAGCGGGAGCCTACGAGCAGTACTTC; CDR3 protein: CASSPQAGAYEQYF
J gene: TRBJ2-5; CDR3 length: 15; clone size: NA; V gene: TRBV9; D gene: TRBD2; CDR3 DNA: TGTGCCAGCAGCGTAGGAGCGGGAGGAAGAGAGACCCAGTACTTC; CDR3 protein: CASSVGAGGRETQYF
J gene: TRBJ1-1; CDR3 length: 15; clone size: NA; V gene: TRBV6-5; D gene: TRBD1; CDR3 DNA: TGTGCCAGCAGATTCGGACAGGGGGCGAACACTGAAGCTTTCTTT; CDR3 protein: CASRFGQGANTEAFF
J gene: TRBJ2-5; CDR3 length: 16; clone size: once; V gene: TRBV4-1; D gene: TRBD2; CDR3 DNA: TGCGCCAGCAGCCAAGGCGGACTAGCGGCCCAAGAGACCCAGTACTTC; CDR3 protein: CASSQGGLAAQETQYF
J gene: TRBJ2-3; CDR3 length: 15; clone size: NA; V gene: TRBV20-1; D gene: TRBD2; CDR3 DNA: TGCAGTGCTAGATTAGCGGGAGGGCCCACAGATACGCAGTATTTT; CDR3 protein: CSARLAGGPTDTQYF
J gene: TRBJ2-7; CDR3 length: 11; clone size: NA; V gene: TRBV29-1; D gene: NA; CDR3 DNA: TGCAGCGTTGTGGGGACCTACGAGCAGTACTTC; CDR3 protein: CSVVGTYEQYF
J gene: TRBJ2-7; CDR3 length: 14; clone size: NA; V gene: TRBV7-9; D gene: NA; CDR3 DNA: TGTGCCAGCAGCTTATCCAGCGTAATCTACGAGCAGTACTTC; CDR3 protein: CASSLSSVIYEQYF
J gene: TRBJ2-5; CDR3 length: 15; clone size: few; V gene: TRBV18; D gene: NA; CDR3 DNA: TGTGCCAGCTCTTACGTCCGGGACAACCAAGAGACCCAGTACTTC; CDR3 protein: CASSYVRDNQETQYF
J gene: TRBJ2-5; CDR3 length: 13; clone size: NA; V gene: TRBV4-2; D gene: NA; CDR3 DNA: TGTGCCAGCAGCCAAAAGAGCGTAAATGAGCGGTTCTTC; CDR3 protein: CASSQKSVNERFF
J gene: TRBJ2-7; CDR3 length: 14; clone size: few; V gene: TRBV12-5; D gene: NA; CDR3 DNA: TGTGCTAGTGCGGTTAGCGGAAGCTCCTACGAGCAGTACTTC; CDR3 protein: CASAVSGSSYEQYF
J gene: TRBJ2-7; CDR3 length: 13; clone size: NA; V gene: TRBV25-1; D gene: TRBD2; CDR3 DNA: TGTGCCAGCAAAGGGTCTAGCGGCTACGAGCAGTACTTC; CDR3 protein: CASKGSSGYEQYF
J gene: TRBJ2-5; CDR3 length: 12; clone size: NA; V gene: TRBV19; D gene: NA; CDR3 DNA: TGTGCCAGTAGCGGACAGTCAGAGACCCAGTACTTC; CDR3 protein: CASSGQSETQYF
J gene: TRBJ2-1; CDR3 length: 14; clone size: NA; V gene: TRBV5-4; D gene: NA; CDR3 DNA: TGTGCCAGCAGCTTGGTCTTTAACTACAATGAGCAGTTCTTC; CDR3 protein: CASSLVFNYNEQFF
J gene: TRBJ2-5; CDR3 length: 14; clone size: NA; V gene: TRBV10-3; D gene: NA; CDR3 DNA: TGTGCCATCAGTGAGTCGGTTCGCGGAGAGACCCAGTACTTC; CDR3 protein: CAISESVRGETQYF
J gene: TRBJ2-1; CDR3 length: 15; clone size: NA; V gene: TRBV2; D gene: NA; CDR3 DNA: TGTGCCAGCAGTCTTGGGTCCGTCCCCACCAATGAGCAGTTCTTC; CDR3 protein: CASSLGSVPTNEQFF
J gene: TRBJ2-3; CDR3 length: 16; clone size: few; V gene: TRBV5-4; D gene: TRBD2; CDR3 DNA: TGTGCCAGCAGCTTAGGACTAGGGGCCTTCACAGATACGCAGTATTTT; CDR3 protein: CASSLGLGAFTDTQYF
J gene: TRBJ1-1; CDR3 length: 15; clone size: NA; V gene: TRBV20-1; D gene: NA; CDR3 DNA: TGCAGTGCTAGGACTAGGGGGGGCGGGAACACTGAAGCTTTCTTT; CDR3 protein: CSARTRGGGNTEAFF
J gene: TRBJ2-3; CDR3 length: 13; clone size: NA; V gene: TRBV20-1; D gene: TRBD2; CDR3 DNA: TGCAGTGCTGGGGCTAGCGGGGTAAATACGCAGTATTTT; CDR3 protein: CSAGASGVNTQYF
J gene: TRBJ2-2; CDR3 length: 19; clone size: many; V gene: TRBV18; D gene: TRBD2; CDR3 DNA: TGTGCCAGCTCACCACCGGTTGGACTAGCGGGAGGTGACACCGGGGAGCTGTTTTTT; CDR3 protein: CASSPPVGLAGGDTGELFF
J gene: TRBJ2-1; CDR3 length: 15; clone size: many; V gene: TRBV6-5; D gene: NA; CDR3 DNA: TGTGCCAGCAGGAAAGGGGGTGCCTCCTACAATGAGCAGTTCTTC; CDR3 protein: CASRKGGASYNEQFF
J gene: TRBJ2-7; CDR3 length: 13; clone size: NA; V gene: TRBV2; D gene: NA; CDR3 DNA: TGTGCCAGCAGTACACAGGTTCGGGCCGAGCAGTACTTC; CDR3 protein: CASSTQVRAEQYF
J gene: TRBJ2-5; CDR3 length: 14; clone size: few; V gene: TRBV2; D gene: TRBD2; CDR3 DNA: TGTGCCAGCAAGGTAGCGGGAGGCCCGGAGACCCAGTACTTC; CDR3 protein: CASKVAGGPETQYF
J gene: TRBJ2-5; CDR3 length: 13; clone size: few; V gene: TRBV11-1; D gene: NA; CDR3 DNA: TGTGCCAGCACCACCGGGTATCAAGAGACCCAGTACTTC; CDR3 protein: CASTTGYQETQYF
J gene: TRBJ2-4; CDR3 length: 15; clone size: many; V gene: TRBV6-2/TRBV6-3; D gene: NA; CDR3 DNA: TGTGCCAGCAGTTACACCCTCCTGTCTGGGGACATTCAGTACTTC; CDR3 protein: CASSYTLLSGDIQYF
J gene: TRBJ1-2; CDR3 length: 15; clone size: NA; V gene: TRBV25-1; D gene: NA; CDR3 DNA: TGTGCCAGCAGTGAAGGGGCAGGGTCCGGCTATGGCTACACCTTC; CDR3 protein: CASSEGAGSGYGYTF
J gene: TRBJ1-2; CDR3 length: 13; clone size: NA; V gene: TRBV11-2; D gene: NA; CDR3 DNA: TGTGCCAGCAGGCGACCAGGGGTCTATGGCTACACCTTC; CDR3 protein: CASRRPGVYGYTF
J gene: TRBJ1-4; CDR3 length: 15; clone size: NA; V gene: TRBV7-9; D gene: TRBD1; CDR3 DNA: TGTGCCAGCAGCCCTTCTACAGGGGTCGGAGAAAAACTGTTTTTT; CDR3 protein: CASSPSTGVGEKLFF
J gene: TRBJ2-3; CDR3 length: 14; clone size: NA; V gene: TRBV11-2; D gene: NA; CDR3 DNA: TGTGCCAGCAGCTTCAACCATGGAGGAGATACGCAGTATTTT; CDR3 protein: CASSFNHGGDTQYF
J gene: TRBJ2-1; CDR3 length: 14; clone size: NA; V gene: TRBV28; D gene: NA; CDR3 DNA: TGTGCCAGCAGTTCAGGGACCGAACCGAGGGAGCAGTTCTTC; CDR3 protein: CASSSGTEPREQFF
J gene: TRBJ2-7; CDR3 length: 14; clone size: NA; V gene: TRBV6-1; D gene: NA; CDR3 DNA: TGTGCCAGCAGTGAAAGGCTCCTGGGCTACGAGCAGTACTTC; CDR3 protein: CASSERLLGYEQYF
J gene: TRBJ2-3; CDR3 length: 16; clone size: few; V gene: TRBV20-1; D gene: TRBD2; CDR3 DNA: TGCAGTGCTTCCCCAGGACTAGCGGGAGTATGGGATACGCAGTATTTT; CDR3 protein: CSASPGLAGVWDTQYF
J gene: TRBJ1-3; CDR3 length: 16; clone size: few; V gene: TRBV28; D gene: TRBD1; CDR3 DNA: TGTGCCAGCAGTGCCGGACAGGGGTTCTCTGGAAACACCATATATTTT; CDR3 protein: CASSAGQGFSGNTIYF
J gene: TRBJ1-1; CDR3 length: 16; clone size: NA; V gene: TRBV5-1; D gene: NA; CDR3 DNA: TGCGCCAGCAGCGCCACAATCGACAGTTCGGGGACTGAAGCTTTCTTT; CDR3 protein: CASSATIDSSGTEAFF
J gene: TRBJ1-4; CDR3 length: 17; clone size: NA; V gene: TRBV12-3/TRBV12-4; D gene: TRBD1; CDR3 DNA: TGTGCCGGCAGTTTGGACAGGGGGATCACAACTAATGAAAAACTGTTTTTT; CDR3 protein: CAGSLDRGITTNEKLFF
J gene: TRBJ2-7; CDR3 length: 14; clone size: NA; V gene: TRBV5-1; D gene: NA; CDR3 DNA: TGCGCCAGCAGCTTGAACGCAGGGCCCTACGAGCAGTACTTC; CDR3 protein: CASSLNAGPYEQYF
J gene: TRBJ2-7; CDR3 length: 14; clone size: few; V gene: TRBV10-3; D gene: TRBD2; CDR3 DNA: TGTGCCATCAGTGACGGGACTAGCGGGTACGAGCAGTACTTC; CDR3 protein: CAISDGTSGYEQYF
J gene: TRBJ2-6; CDR3 length: 17; clone size: NA; V gene: TRBV10-3; D gene: TRBD2; CDR3 DNA: TGTGCCTTCAGTGACAGAGCGGGAGTCTCTGGGGCCAACGTCCTGACTTTC; CDR3 protein: CAFSDRAGVSGANVLTF
J gene: TRBJ2-2; CDR3 length: 13; clone size: NA; V gene: TRBV5-1; D gene: NA; CDR3 DNA: TGCGCCAGCAGCCCACAGGTTGCCGGGGAGCTGTTTTTT; CDR3 protein: CASSPQVAGELFF
J gene: TRBJ1-5; CDR3 length: 13; clone size: NA; V gene: TRBV4-1; D gene: NA; CDR3 DNA: TGCGCCAGCAGCCTCAGATCGGATCAGCCCCAGCATTTT; CDR3 protein: CASSLRSDQPQHF
J gene: TRBJ2-7; CDR3 length: 13; clone size: few; V gene: TRBV7-2; D gene: NA; CDR3 DNA: TGTGCCAGCAGCCTAGGTAGCATCTACGAGCAGTACTTC; CDR3 protein: CASSLGSIYEQYF
J gene: TRBJ2-1; CDR3 length: 16; clone size: NA; V gene: TRBV9; D gene: NA; CDR3 DNA: TGTGCCAGCAGCGTAGAACCCATAATACACTACAATGAGCAGTTCTTC; CDR3 protein: CASSVEPIIHYNEQFF
J gene: TRBJ2-7; CDR3 length: 16; clone size: many; V gene: TRBV5-1; D gene: TRBD2; CDR3 DNA: TGCGCCAGCAGCTTGGGGACTAGCGGGAACTCCTACGAGCAGTACTTC; CDR3 protein: CASSLGTSGNSYEQYF
J gene: TRBJ2-7; CDR3 length: 14; clone size: NA; V gene: TRBV7-9; D gene: TRBD2; CDR3 DNA: TGTGCCAGCAGCACAACTAGCGGCTCCTACGAGCATTACTTC; CDR3 protein: CASSTTSGSYEHYF
J gene: TRBJ1-1; CDR3 length: 13; clone size: NA; V gene: TRBV12-3/TRBV12-4; D gene: NA; CDR3 DNA: TGTGCCAGCAGATTGGGGATGAACACTGAAGCTTTCTTT; CDR3 protein: CASRLGMNTEAFF
J gene: TRBJ2-1; CDR3 length: 15; clone size: NA; V gene: TRBV5-4; D gene: TRBD2; CDR3 DNA: TGTGCCAGCAGCAAAGGACTAGCGGGGGGAACTGAGCAGTTCTTC; CDR3 protein: CASSKGLAGGTEQFF